The 22 T cell receptor beta chains listed next were all sequenced from one sample in a study of CD8+ T cells in alopecia areata. Extracted RNA was reverse transcribed, and the resulting cDNA served as sequencing template. Some clones are missing from TCRdb's copy, which holds only in-frame ones; the method was immunoSEQ multiplex PCR. The repertoire includes about 200,000 clones, 45% to 70% of them detected once, and roughly 5% sits in the top ten. Sequenced: CD8+ T cells sorted from blood. These receptors all stem from a human donor in good health.

This clone was counted a single time. The rearrangement links TRBV7-8 to TRBJ1-5; a weak D match, TRBD1 (5 bases). Germline V gives CDR1 SGHVS, CDR2 FQNEAQ. V gave up 5 bases and J gave up 2 bases, with 16 bases separating them. This CDR3 comprises 16 residues. In nucleotides, the CDR3 is TGTGCCAGCAGCCTAGTTGGGCAGGGAGGCAATCAGCCCCAGCATTTT. Translating gives CASSLVGQGGNQPQHF.

This clone was detected only a few times. The rearrangement links TRBV13 to TRBJ2-3; TRBD1 might be the D (6 bases). The CDR3 contains 14 residues. Trimming cost V 2 bases and J 4 bases, with 10 bases left between them. Germline V CDR1 and CDR2: PRHDT, FYEKMQ (reference sequence). CDR3 bases: TGTGCCAGCAGCTTAAGGGGGAATCCAGATACGCAGTATTTT. It encodes CASSLRGNPDTQYF.

This clone turned up a few times. This CDR3 is CASSQVPSGLQETQYF. As DNA, the CDR3 is TGCGCCAGCAGCCAAGTTCCTAGCGGGCTCCAAGAGACCCAGTACTTC. V and J are TRBV4-1 and TRBJ2-5, with TRBD2 matching over 8 bases. V lost 1 base and J lost 1; bases outside the gene matches: 5. There are 16 residues in the CDR3. Germline V gene sequence: CDR1 MGHRA, CDR2 YSYEKL.

This clone showed up just a few times. The rearrangement links TRBV2 to TRBJ2-1; TRBD1 or TRBD2 may be the D gene (6 bases each). CDR1 is SNHLY and CDR2 is FYNNEI in the germline V gene. Between the trimmed V and J ends, which lost 3 bases and 6 bases, there was a span of 12 bases. CDR3 length: 14 amino acids. CDR3 protein: CASSEGGTINEQFF. The CDR3 region has the DNA TGTGCCAGCAGTGAGGGGGGCACCATCAATGAGCAGTTCTTC.

This clone came up a few times. The rearrangement uses TRBV2 and TRBJ2-7; 8 bases are a match to TRBD1. This CDR3 is 12 amino acids long. With 6 bases clipped from V and 7 bases from J, the junction kept 5 bases outside the gene matches. Looked up from germline, CDR1 is SNHLY and CDR2 is FYNNEI. Here the CDR3 reads CASRGQGFEQYF. The DNA of the CDR3 is TGTGCCAGCAGAGGACAGGGCTTTGAGCAGTACTTC.

The genes are TRBV7-9 and TRBJ2-3; 8 bases line up with TRBD1. This CDR3 comprises 14 residues. V was clipped by 4 bases and J by 1 base; unmatched bases: 1. The V gene's germline CDR1 is SEHNR and CDR2 FQNEAQ (reference sequence). CDR3 DNA sequence: TGTGCCAGCAGCTCGGGACAGGGCACAGATACGCAGTATTTT. This gives the protein CASSSGQGTDTQYF. Full variable domain (rest looked up from reference TRBV7-9 and TRBJ2-3): DTGVSQNPRHKITKRGQNVTFRCDPISEHNRLYWYRQTLGQGPEFLTYFQNEAQLEKSRLLSDRFSAERPKGSFSTLEIQRTEQGDSAMYLCASSSGQGTDTQYFGPGTRLTVL.

The chain employs TRBV7-8 and TRBJ2-1; D could derive from TRBD1 or TRBD2 (5 bases each). There are 15 residues in the CDR3. Germline loops: CDR1 SGHVS, CDR2 FQNEAQ. With 3 bases removed from V and 0 bases from J, the gap between germline ends came to 9 bases. CDR3 protein: CASSFRDGSYNEQFF. DNA for the CDR3: TGTGCCAGCAGCTTTAGGGACGGCTCCTACAATGAGCAGTTCTTC.

This clone was counted a few times. The chain combines TRBV29-1 with TRBJ2-3; the match to TRBD1 covers 9 bases. Trimming removed 6 bases from V and 5 bases from J; junction bases left unmatched: 6. Germline lookup yields CDR1 SQVTM and CDR2 ANQGSEA. This CDR3 region has 13 residues. The CDR3 here is CSVQTGGVDTQYF. The CDR3 DNA reads as TGCAGCGTCCAGACAGGGGGTGTAGATACGCAGTATTTT.

V is TRBV29-1 and J is TRBJ2-7; the D gene is possibly TRBD2 (5 bases). Germline CDR1 SQVTM, CDR2 ANQGSEA. Trimming stripped 0 bases from V and 7 bases from J, with 10 bases between. This CDR3 is 12 amino acids long. CDR3 residues: CSVEDGPGEQYF. The CDR3 nucleotides are TGCAGCGTTGAAGATGGGCCGGGGGAGCAGTACTTC.

V gene TRBV7-9 combines with J gene TRBJ2-3; the D call may be TRBD1 or TRBD2 (5 bases each). V dropped 5 bases and J dropped 0 bases, with 15 bases sitting between them. Germline CDR1 and CDR2: SEHNR and FQNEAQ (reference sequence). This CDR3 is 16 amino acids long. The CDR3 loop reads CASSHPRGPSTDTQYF. For the CDR3, the DNA is TGTGCCAGCAGCCATCCCCGGGGCCCTAGCACAGATACGCAGTATTTT.

The chain joins TRBV27 to TRBJ2-5; D not resolved. CDR1 is MNHEY and CDR2 is SMNVEV in the germline V gene (reference sequence). V was pared by 1 base and J by 1 base, with 4 bases between. The CDR3 loop spans 13 amino acids. The DNA of the CDR3 is TGTGCCAGCAGTTTATTAACCCAAGAGACCCAGTACTTC. Translated, it gives CASSLLTQETQYF.

The rearrangement links TRBV5-1 to TRBJ1-1, with 9 bases matching TRBD1. The CDR3 has 16 amino acids. V dropped 4 bases and J dropped 1; count of bases not matched to a gene: 8. Per the germline V gene, CDR1 is SGHRS and CDR2 is YFSETQ. This chain's CDR3 is CASSPNRGLENTEAFF. CDR3 coding DNA: TGCGCCAGCAGCCCAAACAGGGGGCTGGAGAACACTGAAGCTTTCTTT.

This chain connects TRBV13 to TRBJ2-1; possibly TRBD1 or TRBD2 for D (5 bases each). The V end lost 5 bases, the J end lost 8 bases, and 16 bases lay between the germline ends. From germline, CDR1 is PRHDT and CDR2 FYEKMQ (reference sequence). The CDR3 has 14 amino acids. The CDR3, as DNA: TGTGCCAGCAGCCTCCCCGGGACGGCCCATGAGCAGTTCTTC. It translates to CASSLPGTAHEQFF.

The genes are TRBV5-6 and TRBJ1-1; possible D gene TRBD1, 5 bases. The CDR3 has 17 amino acids. Per germline, CDR1 SGHDT and CDR2 YYEEEE. Deletions cut 2 bases from V and 0 bases from J, with 17 bases between. The CDR3 reads CASSFGGANYMNTEAFF. The CDR3 region has the DNA TGTGCCAGCAGCTTCGGTGGGGCGAATTACATGAACACTGAAGCTTTCTTT.

The genes are TRBV7-2 and TRBJ2-3; D is unresolved. The CDR3 sequence is 15 residues long. Germline CDR1 is SGHTA and CDR2 is FQGNSA. V lost 1 base and J 1 base, leaving 9 bases between the germline ends. The CDR3 sequence is CASSLGALGTDTQYF. In DNA, the CDR3 is TGTGCCAGCAGCTTAGGCGCTCTAGGCACAGATACGCAGTATTTT.

The V gene is TRBV15, the J gene TRBJ1-2; TRBD1 matches 7 bases. Germline-derived CDR1 and CDR2 are LNHNV and YYDKDF (reference sequence). V trimming: 5 bases; J trimming: 4 bases; junction bases outside the gene matches: 13. This CDR3 has 16 residues. CDR3 sequence reads: CATSEHRDRGLYGYTF. CDR3 coding DNA: TGTGCCACCAGCGAACACCGGGACAGAGGCCTCTATGGCTACACCTTC.

The table lists this clone with a few counts. V and J are TRBV6-5 and TRBJ1-2; D is perhaps TRBD1 (5 bases). CDR3 length: 13 residues. Trimming took off 2 bases at V and 5 bases at J, with 9 bases between the two ends. The V gene's germline CDR1 is MNHEY and CDR2 SVGAGI. Here the CDR3 DNA reads TGTGCCAGCAGTTACCGACAGTTGTATGGCTACACCTTC. It is translated as CASSYRQLYGYTF.

The CDR3 DNA reads TGTGCCAGCAGTGACGACAGGGGTTGGCCGGATTTCTATGGCTACACCTTC. Translating gives CASSDDRGWPDFYGYTF. This chain uses TRBV2 with TRBJ1-2; TRBD1 aligns across 8 bases. This CDR3 region has 17 residues. Germline-derived CDR1 and CDR2 are SNHLY and FYNNEI. Trimming cost V 3 bases and J 4 bases; bases outside gene matches: 13.

The chain recombines TRBV29-1 with TRBJ1-1, with D hard to call. V lost 5 bases and J 5 bases, leaving 12 bases between the germline ends. This CDR3 comprises 12 residues. Germline lookup yields CDR1 SQVTM and CDR2 ANQGSEA. CDR3 in amino acids: CSVRNRGTEAFF. The CDR3 region has the DNA TGCAGCGTTCGTAACAGAGGGACTGAAGCTTTCTTT.

The chain recombines TRBV30 with TRBJ1-2; TRBD1 agrees at 7 bases. Looked up from germline, CDR1 is GTSNPN and CDR2 is SVGIG (reference sequence). With 5 bases clipped from V and 2 bases from J, the junction kept 5 bases outside the gene matches. The CDR3 totals 13 residues. CDR3 amino acids: CAWLGTANYGYTF. The CDR3 nucleotides are TGTGCCTGGCTTGGGACAGCCAACTATGGCTACACCTTC.

This clone has just one count. The chain has TRBV6-5 and TRBJ2-7, with 9 bases identical to TRBD1. V was clipped by 5 bases and J by 6 bases; unmatched bases: 8. This CDR3 region has 14 residues. The V gene's germline CDR1 is MNHEY and CDR2 SVGAGI. CDR3 coding DNA: TGTGCCAGCAGTCCCGGGACAGGGAGTAGCGAGCAGTACTTC. It yields the protein CASSPGTGSSEQYF.

This clone was counted a few times. The chain's CDR3 is CSALALDTEAFF. Here the CDR3 DNA reads TGCAGCGCCTTAGCGTTGGACACTGAAGCTTTCTTT. The chain is built from TRBV29-1 and TRBJ1-1; D unclear. The length of the CDR3 is 12 residues. V lost 7 bases, J lost 3 bases, and 12 bases lay in between. Looked up from germline, CDR1 is SQVTM and CDR2 is ANQGSEA.